The clone carrying this T cell receptor (beta chain) has only one observation. The CDR3 has 18 residues. Germline loops: CDR1 MNHEY, CDR2 SMNVEV (reference sequence). V lost 2 bases and J lost 0, with 20 bases in between. In the authors' workflow: Scientists estimated how many nucleated cells there were by amplifying reference gene primers. Sequenced by immunoSEQ multiplex PCR; TCRdb stores in-frame clones only, minus some. Clone size and the V and J calls come from that table; the DNA yielded D and trimming. The sample lists 120,000 or so clones, roughly 76% seen once, with 7.6% in the top ten. The entry originates in a study of blood T cell repertoires in COVID-19. Background on the study: Acute and convalescent COVID-19 specimens originated in the United States, Italy and Spain. T cells, B-cell-depleted T cells, or PBMCs supplied cDNA or gDNA.

The sequencing sample was made of peripheral blood. This receptor was obtained from a woman in her sixties with acute or convalescent COVID-19. The chain recombines TRBV27 with TRBJ2-7; perhaps TRBD1 as D (5 bases). CDR3 DNA sequence: TGTGCCAGCAGTTTAACCAATGGGCGACAGAAGTTCTCCTACGAGCAGTACTTC. It specifies CASSLTNGRQKFSYEQYF.